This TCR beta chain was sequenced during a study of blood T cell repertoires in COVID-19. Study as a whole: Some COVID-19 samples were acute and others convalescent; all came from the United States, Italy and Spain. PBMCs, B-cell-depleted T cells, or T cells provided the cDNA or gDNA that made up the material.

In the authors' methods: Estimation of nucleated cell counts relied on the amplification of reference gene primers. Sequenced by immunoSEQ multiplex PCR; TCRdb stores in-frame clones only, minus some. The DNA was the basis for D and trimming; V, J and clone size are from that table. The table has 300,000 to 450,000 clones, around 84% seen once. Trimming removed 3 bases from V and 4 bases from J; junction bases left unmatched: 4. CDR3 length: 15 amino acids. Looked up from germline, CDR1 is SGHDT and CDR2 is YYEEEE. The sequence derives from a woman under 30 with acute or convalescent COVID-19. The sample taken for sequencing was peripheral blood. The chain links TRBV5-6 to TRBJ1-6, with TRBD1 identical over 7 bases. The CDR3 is CASSSAGGYNSPLHF. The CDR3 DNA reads TGTGCCAGCAGCTCGGCAGGGGGATATAATTCACCCCTCCACTTT.